The clone carrying this T cell receptor (beta chain) has only a few counts. The antigen is undetermined. Losses at the gene ends were 7 bases for V and 4 bases for J; bases not matched to a gene: 10. CDR3 length: 15 amino acids. Germline CDR1 is MNHNS and CDR2 is SASEGT. The data are from a study of T cells in localized non-small cell lung cancer. Study results and limitations: Uninvolved adjacent lung had the highest recorded T cell clonality, with tumor below it. Sequencing, confined to only one tumor region, leaves heterogeneity possible. Median detection of top 100 tumor clones in adjacent lung was 57 clones. Elevated blood T cell density was associated with longer overall survival.

TCRdb's table, derived via immunoSEQ multiplex PCR, lists solely in-frame clones and lacks some. This sample has tens of thousands of clones, with 86% found just once. This TCR derives from a male donor older than 55 with stage III squamous cell lung carcinoma. Sequenced material: peripheral blood, taken before any cancer treatment. The V and J genes are TRBV6-1 and TRBJ2-1, with 7 bases lining up with TRBD2. The CDR3 here is CASTLPASGYNEQFF. The CDR3 coding sequence is TGTGCCAGCACCCTGCCGGCTAGCGGTTACAATGAGCAGTTCTTC.